This entry describes one T cell receptor beta chain. What it binds is unknown. The table came from immunoSEQ multiplex PCR; TCRdb's copy has only in-frame clones and leaves some out. This table has about 1.5 million clones, more than 95% appearing once. These data originate in a study of shared clonotypes between healthy human individuals. Notes on the study in general: Among non-shared clonotypes, generation probabilities were lower than among those shared by all four donors.

Adult donors, all healthy and HIV-negative, had no recent acute infections or vaccinations. The CDR3 length is 12 residues. The V gene lost 3 bases and the J gene lost 5 bases, with 4 bases spanning the gap. Germline V CDR1 and CDR2: WNHNN, SYGVQD (reference sequence). Sequencing was carried out using naive CD4+ T cells sorted from blood. Subset given: CD45RA+ positively selected. The V and J genes are TRBV10-1 and TRBJ2-2; D call uncertain. This clonotype was sampled from a man aged 25-45 years in good health. The CDR3 sequence: CASSDVTGELFF. CDR3 coding DNA: TGCGCCAGCAGTGATGTTACCGGGGAGCTGTTTTTT.